Each of the 15 T cell receptor beta chains below was sequenced from the same sample in a study of T cell responses to AZD1222 COVID-19 vaccine. Clones were sequenced by immunoSEQ multiplex PCR, and TCRdb holds only the in-frame ones, with some missing. The data contain some 200,000 clones, approximately 95% of them singletons. The sequencing here drew on peripheral blood, taken 28 days after the second AZD1222 dose. All receptors derive from an adult who received the AZD1222 COVID-19 vaccine.

The chain recombines TRBV18 with TRBJ2-6; 9 bases align to TRBD1. V shed 3 bases and J 1 base; nucleotides not matched to a gene: 7. This CDR3 region has 18 residues. CDR1 is KGHSH and CDR2 is LQKENI in the germline V gene. CDR3 residues: CASSPPGQGHSGANVLTF. The DNA of the CDR3 is TGTGCCAGCTCACCCCCGGGACAGGGTCATTCTGGGGCCAACGTCCTGACTTTC.

The chain couples TRBV2 to TRBJ1-5; perhaps TRBD1 as D (5 bases). V lost 7 bases to trimming and J lost 1 base, with 8 bases between them. Per germline, CDR1 SNHLY and CDR2 FYNNEI. The CDR3 covers 13 residues. The DNA of the CDR3 is TGTGCCAGCAAGTGGGACAGCAATCAGCCCCAGCATTTT. It specifies CASKWDSNQPQHF.

The CDR3 sequence: CASTPVGVMNTEAFF. CDR3 bases: TGTGCCAGCACCCCGGTCGGAGTTATGAACACTGAAGCTTTCTTT. The rearrangement uses TRBV5-6 and TRBJ1-1, with D unclear. Germline CDR1 and CDR2: SGHDT and YYEEEE. The CDR3 has 15 amino acids. Trimming took 6 bases from V and 0 from J, leaving 15 bases between them.

This chain uses TRBV5-1 with TRBJ2-3; 8 positions agree with TRBD2. The CDR3 is 22 amino acids. CDR1 and CDR2 (germline): SGHRS, YFSETQ. Trimming took 3 bases from V and 0 from J; bases not matched to a gene: 24. CDR3 amino acids: CASSSRRGDVAGTPTSTDTQYF. DNA of the CDR3: TGCGCCAGCAGCTCAAGGCGGGGGGATGTAGCGGGGACCCCTACTAGCACAGATACGCAGTATTTT.

This clone appeared a single time. The gene calls are TRBV30 and TRBJ1-5; a possible D gene is TRBD1 (5 bases). Germline-derived CDR1 and CDR2 are GTSNPN and SVGIG (reference sequence). Trimming shortened V by 2 bases and J by 0 bases, and 11 bases separated the two germline ends. The CDR3 has 15 amino acids. CDR3 amino acids: CAWSSGTHSNQPQHF. CDR3 nucleotide sequence: TGTGCCTGGAGTTCCGGGACTCATAGCAATCAGCCCCAGCATTTT.

The genes are TRBV19 and TRBJ1-5, with 7 bases lining up with TRBD1. The junction had 14 bases not matched to a gene; V was cut back by 3 bases and J by 12 bases. Germline CDR1 and CDR2: LNHDA and SQIVND (reference sequence). The CDR3 runs 15 residues. Here the CDR3 DNA reads TGTGCCAGTAGTATTGAGAGGGACAGTAAATTGGTCCAGCATTTT. Its protein product is CASSIERDSKLVQHF.

This clone was found a few times. This chain connects TRBV6-5 to TRBJ1-2, with D unclear. Germline values: CDR1 MNHEY, CDR2 SVGAGI. This CDR3 region has 10 residues. V was shortened by 4 bases and J by 8 bases, with 5 bases between the two germline ends. CDR3 nucleotide sequence: TGTGCCAGCAGTTTGGGGGGCTACACCTTC. Amino acid sequence: CASSLGGYTF.

Concerning this clone itself: A read error may produce the germline difference seen at one junction end. The gene calls are TRBV28 and TRBJ2-7; D gene uncertain. This CDR3 spans 11 amino acids. Looked up from germline, CDR1 is MDHEN and CDR2 is SYDVKM. CDR3 nucleotide sequence: TGTGCCAGCGTTGGGTCCTCCGAGCAGTACTTC. Translating it yields CASVGSSEQYF.

The rearrangement links TRBV7-9 to TRBJ2-5; possibly TRBD2 for D (5 bases). CDR1 and CDR2 from the germline V gene are SEHNR and FQNEAQ (reference sequence). CDR3 length: 13 residues. V lost 5 bases and J lost 3, with 10 bases in between. The CDR3 loop is CASSRGGEETQYF. CDR3 nucleotide sequence: TGTGCCAGCAGCCGGGGTGGTGAAGAGACCCAGTACTTC.

The chain recombines TRBV2 with TRBJ2-2; 7 bases agree with TRBD2. Germline V gives CDR1 SNHLY, CDR2 FYNNEI. V gave up 1 base and J gave up 1 base; unmatched junction bases: 3. The CDR3 contains 16 residues. DNA of the CDR3: TGTGCCAGCAGTGAAGGAATAGCGGGGAACACCGGGGAGCTGTTTTTT. This gives the protein CASSEGIAGNTGELFF. The full variable domain, with the rest looked up from reference TRBV2 and TRBJ2-2, is EPEVTQTPSHQVTQMGQEVILRCVPISNHLYFYWYRQILGQKVEFLVSFYNNEISEKSEIFDDQFSVERPDGSNFTLKIRSTKLEDSAMYFCASSEGIAGNTGELFFGEGSRLTVL.

The CDR3 loop is CASSQDEGFIYGYTF. CDR3 coding DNA: TGTGCCAGCAGCCAAGATGAGGGGTTCATATATGGCTACACCTTC. V gene TRBV4-2 combines with J gene TRBJ1-2; tentative D call: TRBD1 (5 bases). The CDR3 length is 15 residues. The germline CDR1 and CDR2 sequences are LGHNA and YNFKEQ. The V gene lost 0 bases and the J gene lost 5 bases, with 13 bases spanning the gap.

This clone was picked up one time. This rearrangement joins TRBV27 to TRBJ1-2, with D perhaps matching TRBD1 (6 bases). Trimming stripped 8 bases from V and 4 bases from J, with 20 bases between. The CDR3 sequence is 15 residues long. Germline V lookup: CDR1 MNHEY, CDR2 SMNVEV (reference sequence). The CDR3 spells CASAQGGGAGYGYTF. CDR3 coding DNA: TGTGCCAGCGCCCAGGGCGGGGGCGCAGGCTATGGCTACACCTTC.

This sequence joins TRBV10-3 and TRBJ1-5; the D is unclear. Trimming removed 0 bases at V and 6 bases at J, with 9 bases between. The CDR3 sequence is 14 residues long. Per germline, CDR1 ENHRY and CDR2 SYGVKD. CDR3 DNA: TGTGCCATCAGTGAGTCGGGGTTAGGTCAGCCCCAGCATTTT. This codes for CAISESGLGQPQHF.

The chain links TRBV9 to TRBJ2-1, with D tentatively TRBD2 (5 bases). V lost 3 bases to trimming and J lost 6 bases, with 16 bases between them. This CDR3 spans 15 amino acids. Germline CDR1 reads SGDLS; CDR2 reads YYNGEE. This chain's CDR3 is CASSASGSRGNEQFF. In DNA form, the CDR3 reads TGTGCCAGCAGCGCCTCTGGCAGCCGGGGCAATGAGCAGTTCTTC.

This clone was seen a few times. The chain recombines TRBV5-1 with TRBJ1-2; the match to TRBD1 covers 7 bases. The CDR3 loop spans 16 amino acids. The trim removed 5 bases at V and 0 bases at J, leaving 10 bases unmatched. The germline gives CDR1 SGHRS, CDR2 YFSETQ. The CDR3 bases are TGCGCCAGCAGGGAGGGGGCCTCCTTAGCTAACTATGGCTACACCTTC. Residues: CASREGASLANYGYTF.